This T cell receptor (beta chain) originates from a study of T cell responses to AZD1222 COVID-19 vaccine. V lost 4 bases and J lost 4; bases outside the gene matches: 10. The CDR3 is 17 amino acids. CDR1 is MGHRA and CDR2 is YSYEKL in the germline V gene. About this clone itself: The target antigen is unknown.

Data came from immunoSEQ multiplex PCR; TCRdb stores just in-frame clones and leaves some out. The table records some 66,000 clones, roughly 87% of them present only once. Findings of the study overall: Seropositive AZD1222 recipients at baseline numbered only six or seven. Researchers report vaccine-associated CD4 TCRs spanning spike, with dominance at 160-218 and 743-854. Reports indicate that nearly half of spike-specific TCRs are directed at unmutated variant regions. Two doses of AZD1222 preceded a rise in Spike-specific TCR breadth and depth.

This specimen was peripheral blood, taken on day 0 of AZD1222 vaccination. The chain recombines TRBV4-1 with TRBJ2-7; 13 positions match TRBD2. This clonotype originated in an adult in good health. The CDR3 coding sequence is TGCGCCAGCAGCCGATGGGAAATGGGACTAGCGGGGTACGAGCAGTACTTC. Translated, it gives CASSRWEMGLAGYEQYF.